This T cell receptor (beta chain) was sequenced during a study of cytomegalovirus exposure and HLA in healthy donors. Remarks on this clone: Its target is not known.

This CDR3 is 17 amino acids long. Trimming cost V 2 bases and J 4 bases; bases outside gene matches: 8. From germline, CDR1 is SEHNR and CDR2 FQNEAQ (reference sequence). Findings and limits, study-wide: HLA alleles were associated with 15,000 to 20,000 TCR beta sequences in a later analysis at 0.05 false discovery rate.

In the PCR, 60 Vbeta and 13 Jbeta primers were used. Method: immunoSEQ multiplex PCR; TCRdb's copy keeps in-frame clones and lacks some. The data contain roughly 140,000 clones, 60% to 80% of them singletons. The source material was PBMCs. The rearrangement links TRBV7-9 to TRBJ2-2; TRBD2 agrees at 9 bases. The TCR was taken from a male donor in good health and CMV-seronegative. This chain's CDR3 is CASSLTPSGVGTGELFF. Here the CDR3 DNA reads TGTGCCAGCAGCTTAACGCCTAGCGGGGTTGGCACCGGGGAGCTGTTTTTT.